Below are 29 T cell receptor beta chains sequenced from a single sample in a study of cytomegalovirus exposure and HLA in healthy donors. 60 Vbeta and 13 Jbeta primers were used in PCR. Sequencing was performed with immunoSEQ multiplex PCR; in TCRdb, only in-frame clones are kept and a portion is missing. Here the sample spans about 130,000 clones, over 75% being singletons. What was sequenced was PBMCs. The receptors stem from a man aged 30 to 45 in good health.

This chain joins TRBV19 and TRBJ2-7; TRBD2 agrees at 7 bases. Losses at the gene ends were 11 bases for V and 6 bases for J; bases not matched to a gene: 13. This CDR3 has 13 residues. CDR1 LNHDA and CDR2 SQIVND come from the germline V gene (reference sequence). The DNA for the CDR3 is TGTGCCGCGGGGAGCGGCGGGAGTTCCGAGCAGTACTTC. This gives the protein CAAGSGGSSEQYF.

The chain joins TRBV15 to TRBJ2-7, with 7 bases aligning to TRBD2. The CDR3 consists of 14 residues. After removal of 1 base from V and 2 bases from J, the junction contained 2 bases not matched to a gene. The germline V gene encodes CDR1 LNHNV and CDR2 YYDKDF (reference sequence). CDR3 nucleotides: TGTGCCACCAGCAGAGGGGAGGGCCCCTACGAGCAGTACTTC. Amino acids: CATSRGEGPYEQYF.

This clone showed up just a few times. The V gene is TRBV5-8, the J gene TRBJ2-7; 9 bases agree with TRBD1. The CDR3 spans 15 residues. V was pared by 5 bases and J by 4 bases, with 10 bases of the junction left unmatched. Germline V CDR1 and CDR2: SGHTS, YDEGEE. The CDR3 bases are TGTGCCAGCAGATTATTGACAGGGGGAAAATACGAGCAGTACTTC. Residues: CASRLLTGGKYEQYF.

The V call is TRBV7-9, the J call TRBJ1-2; 7 bases fit TRBD1. Germline V CDR1 and CDR2: SEHNR, FQNEAQ (reference sequence). After removal of 8 bases from V and 4 bases from J, the junction contained 13 bases not matched to a gene. The CDR3 contains 15 residues. The CDR3 DNA is TGTGCCAGCCTAGGGGGCACAGATTCGGGCTATGGCTACACCTTC. It codes for CASLGGTDSGYGYTF.

The gene calls are TRBV7-3 and TRBJ2-1, with TRBD2 as a possible D gene (6 bases). The V gene lost 1 base and the J gene lost 4 bases, with 11 bases spanning the gap. The CDR3 has 15 amino acids. Germline values: CDR1 SGHTA, CDR2 FQGTGA. CDR3 loop: CASSLMAGPYNEQFF. The CDR3 bases are TGTGCCAGCAGCTTAATGGCGGGACCTTACAATGAGCAGTTCTTC.

The table lists this clone with a few counts. The V and J genes are TRBV7-9 and TRBJ2-3; the match to TRBD2 covers 7 bases. There are 14 residues in the CDR3. Germline-derived CDR1 and CDR2 are SEHNR and FQNEAQ (reference sequence). With 1 base clipped from V and 5 bases from J, the junction kept 3 bases outside the gene matches. The DNA for the CDR3 is TGTGCCAGCAGCTTAGGACTAGCTATAGATACGCAGTATTTT. Translated, it gives CASSLGLAIDTQYF.

This clone was detected only once. The chain uses TRBV6-5 and TRBJ1-1, with D possibly matching TRBD1 (5 bases). Germline CDR1 and CDR2: MNHEY and SVGAGI. The CDR3 has 16 amino acids. Trimming removed 4 bases at V and 1 base at J, with 16 bases between. The CDR3: CASSSLPGRGNTEAFF. In nucleotides, the CDR3 is TGTGCCAGCAGTTCTCTTCCGGGGCGGGGGAACACTGAAGCTTTCTTT.

The chain recombines TRBV5-1 with TRBJ2-1; tentative D call: TRBD1 (7 bases). V lost 4 bases and J 9 bases, leaving 14 bases between the germline ends. The V gene's germline CDR1 is SGHRS and CDR2 YFSETQ. The CDR3 contains 13 residues. The DNA for the CDR3 is TGCGCCAGCAGCCAAGACCAGGGGGGTGAGCAGTTCTTC. Translation gives CASSQDQGGEQFF. The full variable domain, its missing parts supplied by reference TRBV5-1 and TRBJ2-1, is KAGVTQTPRYLIKTRGQQVTLSCSPISGHRSVSWYQQTPGQGLQFLFEYFSETQRNKGNFPGRFSGRQFSNSRSEMNVSTLELGDSALYLCASSQDQGGEQFFGPGTRLTVL.

V usage is TRBV7-2 and J usage is TRBJ2-1; 7 bases align to TRBD2. The junction had 9 bases not matched to a gene; V was cut back by 2 bases and J by 5 bases. The CDR3 extends over 16 amino acids. Germline CDR1 and CDR2: SGHTA and FQGNSA. The CDR3 nucleotides are TGTGCCAGCAGCTTATGGCAGGGTCGGGGGGACAATGAGCAGTTCTTC. Translating gives CASSLWQGRGDNEQFF. Full variable domain (missing parts from reference TRBV7-2 and TRBJ2-1): GAGVSQSPSNKVTEKGKDVELRCDPISGHTALYWYRQSLGQGLEFLIYFQGNSAPDKSGLPSDRFSAERTGGSVSTLTIQRTQQEDSAVYLCASSLWQGRGDNEQFFGPGTRLTVL.

This clone turned up a few times. CDR3 in DNA: TGCGCCAGCAGCCAAGATCGATCGAGCGGGAGGGGAAGATGGGCCTACGAGCAGTACTTC. Its protein product is CASSQDRSSGRGRWAYEQYF. The V gene is TRBV4-1, the J gene TRBJ2-7; 10 bases align to TRBD2. The CDR3 covers 20 residues. J was trimmed by 2 bases and V by 0 bases; bases with no gene match: 16. Germline loops: CDR1 MGHRA, CDR2 YSYEKL.

The chain is built from TRBV5-1 and TRBJ2-3; TRBD1 aligns across 8 bases. With 4 bases clipped from V and 1 base from J, the junction kept 5 bases outside the gene matches. The CDR3 extends over 15 amino acids. Germline CDR1 SGHRS, CDR2 YFSETQ. The CDR3: CASSPQGAGTDTQYF. The CDR3 DNA is TGCGCCAGCAGCCCCCAGGGGGCCGGCACAGATACGCAGTATTTT.

V is TRBV5-5 and J is TRBJ1-3; D is possibly TRBD1 (5 bases). This CDR3 region has 14 residues. Trimming took off 0 bases at V and 4 bases at J, with 8 bases between the two ends. Germline lookup yields CDR1 SGHKS and CDR2 YYEKEE (reference sequence). The CDR3: CASSLGGDGNTIYF. The CDR3 nucleotides are TGTGCCAGCAGCTTGGGGGGGGACGGAAACACCATATATTTT.

This clone was seen a single time. The chain joins TRBV5-6 to TRBJ2-1, with 8 nucleotides matching TRBD2. Trimming cost V 4 bases and J 0 bases; bases outside gene matches: 3. CDR3 length equals 15 residues. Germline V gives CDR1 SGHDT, CDR2 YYEEEE. CDR3 protein: CASSPGTSSYNEQFF. CDR3 sequence (DNA): TGTGCCAGCAGCCCAGGGACTAGCTCCTACAATGAGCAGTTCTTC.

This clone was observed once. J is TRBJ2-5 and V is TRBV5-6; D is uncertain. CDR1 SGHDT and CDR2 YYEEEE come from the germline V gene. With 3 bases removed from V and 1 base from J, the gap between germline ends came to 13 bases. The CDR3 loop spans 15 amino acids. In nucleotides, the CDR3 is TGTGCCAGCAGCTCGATACTTAACCTCCAAGAGACCCAGTACTTC. It is translated as CASSSILNLQETQYF.

In this sample, this clone turned up a few times. The V and J genes are TRBV19 and TRBJ1-2, with D maybe TRBD1 (5 bases). The V and J ends lost 7 bases and 3 bases respectively, with 18 bases between them. The CDR3 spans 15 residues. From germline, CDR1 is LNHDA and CDR2 SQIVND (reference sequence). The CDR3 DNA reads as TGTGCCAGTACTTCAGCGAAAGGGGAAGACTATGGCTACACCTTC. Its translation: CASTSAKGEDYGYTF.

The V and J genes are TRBV29-1 and TRBJ1-5; D might be TRBD1 (5 bases). Trimming pared 4 bases from V and 5 bases from J, leaving 12 bases between. Germline V gene sequence: CDR1 SQVTM, CDR2 ANQGSEA. This CDR3 region has 13 residues. The CDR3 DNA reads as TGCAGCGTTGCCCAGGGCCGATATCAGCCCCAGCATTTT. It specifies CSVAQGRYQPQHF.

J is TRBJ2-5 and V is TRBV11-2, with a weak D call TRBD1 (5 bases). V was pared by 7 bases and J by 5 bases, with 14 bases between. Per germline, CDR1 SGHAT and CDR2 FQNNGV. The CDR3 has 13 amino acids. The CDR3: CASTYGALETQYF. Written as DNA, the CDR3 is TGTGCCAGCACCTATGGGGCACTGGAGACCCAGTACTTC.

V and J are TRBV5-6 and TRBJ1-3; D remains unclear. V dropped 2 bases and J dropped 0 bases, with 9 bases sitting between them. The CDR3 runs to 15 residues. CDR1 and CDR2 (germline): SGHDT, YYEEEE. The chain's CDR3 is CASSFLKLSGNTIYF. In nucleotides, the CDR3 is TGTGCCAGCAGCTTCCTCAAACTCTCTGGAAACACCATATATTTT. The full variable domain, in which reference TRBV5-6 and TRBJ1-3 provide the parts outside the CDR3, is DAGVTQSPTHLIKTRGQQVTLRCSPKSGHDTVSWYQQALGQGPQFIFQYYEEEERQRGNFPDRFSGHQFPNYSSELNVNALLLGDSALYLCASSFLKLSGNTIYFGEGSWLTVV.

The chain employs TRBV18 and TRBJ2-1, with 11 nucleotides matching TRBD1. Germline V gene lookup returns CDR1 KGHSH and CDR2 LQKENI. The CDR3 length is 15 residues. V lost 4 bases and J lost 6; bases outside the gene matches: 5. The CDR3 here is CASSRTGTGGNEQFF. The DNA of the CDR3 is TGTGCCAGCTCACGCACCGGGACAGGGGGCAATGAGCAGTTCTTC.

The chain uses TRBV15 and TRBJ2-5; D is unclear. Germline assignment: CDR1 LNHNV and CDR2 YYDKDF (reference sequence). V lost 0 bases and J lost 2, with 7 bases in between. The CDR3 sequence is 14 residues long. This CDR3 is CATSRDELQETQYF. CDR3 sequence (DNA): TGTGCCACCAGCAGAGATGAGTTACAAGAGACCCAGTACTTC.

J is TRBJ1-2 and V is TRBV9, with D possibly TRBD1 on 5 matching bases. Trimming pared 3 bases from V and 6 bases from J, leaving 18 bases between. Germline assignment: CDR1 SGDLS and CDR2 YYNGEE. CDR3 length equals 15 residues. The DNA for the CDR3 is TGTGCCAGCAGCGCCGAACAGGCGGGGCGGAATGGCTACACCTTC. It is translated as CASSAEQAGRNGYTF.

The chain links TRBV7-2 to TRBJ2-1; 16 bases align to TRBD2. The germline V gene encodes CDR1 SGHTA and CDR2 FQGNSA. The CDR3 runs 14 residues. V shed 5 bases and J 14 bases; nucleotides not matched to a gene: 6. The CDR3 DNA sequence: TGTGCCAGCAGCCCGGGGACTAGCGGGAGGGAGGAGTTCTTC. Translating gives CASSPGTSGREEFF.

This clone has only a few counts. The V and J genes are TRBV7-8 and TRBJ2-1; D gene unclear. The CDR3 covers 17 residues. Trimming left V 0 bases short and J 0 bases short, with 12 bases between. CDR1 and CDR2 (germline): SGHVS, FQNEAQ. The CDR3 bases are TGTGCCAGCAGCTTAGCCCGGGTGAAGAGCTCCTACAATGAGCAGTTCTTC. Protein: CASSLARVKSSYNEQFF. The variable domain in full, with the rest retrieved from reference TRBV7-8 and TRBJ2-1, is GAGVSQSPRYKVAKRGQDVALRCDPISGHVSLFWYQQALGQGPEFLTYFQNEAQLDKSGLPSDRFFAERPEGSVSTLKIQRTQQEDSAVYLCASSLARVKSSYNEQFFGPGTRLTVL.

The chain is built from TRBV9 and TRBJ1-2, with 9 bases lining up with TRBD1. The CDR3 sequence is 13 residues long. Trimming took 3 bases from V and 8 from J; bases not matched to a gene: 5. Germline V gene data show CDR1 as SGDLS and CDR2 as YYNGEE. CDR3 loop: CASSETGGRGYTF. The CDR3 DNA sequence: TGTGCCAGCAGCGAGACAGGGGGTAGGGGCTACACCTTC.

The J gene is TRBJ1-3, the V gene TRBV21-1; the table calls TRBD1, which could not be checked here. TRBV21-1 corresponds to a pseudogene. This CDR3 spans 16 amino acids. The CDR3 DNA reads TGTGCCAGCAGCAAACGCAGGGGAAGGGGAGGAAACACCATATATTTT. Its protein is CASSKRRGRGGNTIYF.

The J gene is TRBJ2-3, the V gene TRBV19; 7 nucleotides line up with TRBD1. The CDR3 covers 15 residues. Looked up from germline, CDR1 is LNHDA and CDR2 is SQIVND (reference sequence). The V segment lost 8 bases and the J segment 2 bases; nucleotides outside the gene matches: 10. The DNA of the CDR3 is TGTGCCAGTGCCGAACGGGGACAGTTCACAGATACGCAGTATTTT. This translates into CASAERGQFTDTQYF.

The chain has TRBV5-6 and TRBJ2-1, with 8 bases that match TRBD2. Trimming cost V 4 bases and J 3 bases; bases outside gene matches: 9. Germline V gene data show CDR1 as SGHDT and CDR2 as YYEEEE. This CDR3 has 16 amino acids. The CDR3 sequence is CASSAGIGTSYNEQFF. CDR3 nucleotide sequence: TGTGCCAGCAGCGCGGGGATCGGGACTAGCTACAATGAGCAGTTCTTC.

The chain recombines TRBV18 with TRBJ2-7; D unclear. Per germline, CDR1 KGHSH and CDR2 LQKENI. Trimming left V 4 bases short and J 0 bases short, with 13 bases between. There are 15 residues in the CDR3. The CDR3 protein is CASSQDRRSSYEQYF. The CDR3 DNA is TGTGCCAGCTCACAAGACCGACGGAGCTCCTACGAGCAGTACTTC.

This CDR3 is CASSLGGGGYTF. The DNA of the CDR3 is TGTGCCAGCAGCTTAGGGGGGGGTGGCTACACCTTC. J is TRBJ1-2 and V is TRBV7-2, with D perhaps matching TRBD1 (5 bases). Looked up from germline, CDR1 is SGHTA and CDR2 is FQGNSA. The V end lost 1 base, the J end lost 7 bases, and 7 bases lay between the germline ends. The CDR3 is 12 amino acids.